The 17 T cell receptor beta chains below all came from one sample that was sequenced in a study of blood T cell repertoires in COVID-19. This table comes from immunoSEQ multiplex PCR, and its TCRdb copy is limited to in-frame clones, with some not included. The sample contains some 220,000 clones, about 82% of which appear only once. Sequenced material: peripheral blood. The receptors were sampled from a middle-aged man with COVID-19, enrolled during active disease.

V usage is TRBV7-2 and J usage is TRBJ1-6; possibly TRBD1 for D (5 bases). The CDR3 has 15 amino acids. Trimming removed 1 base from V and 4 bases from J, with 8 bases in between. Germline CDR1 and CDR2: SGHTA and FQGNSA. DNA for the CDR3: TGTGCCAGCAGCTTAGGAGACAGTTATAATTCACCCCTCCACTTT. Protein product: CASSLGDSYNSPLHF. Using reference TRBV7-2 and TRBJ1-6 for the parts outside the CDR3, the full variable domain is GAGVSQSPSNKVTEKGKDVELRCDPISGHTALYWYRQSLGQGLEFLIYFQGNSAPDKSGLPSDRFSAERTGGSVSTLTIQRTQQEDSAVYLCASSLGDSYNSPLHFGNGTRLTVT.

V usage is TRBV6-5 and J usage is TRBJ1-6, with 10 positions matching TRBD1. The CDR3 loop spans 15 amino acids. The germline CDR1 and CDR2 sequences are MNHEY and SVGAGI. V was pared by 6 bases and J by 9 bases, with 8 bases of the junction left unmatched. CDR3 sequence: CASSLGTGVGSPLHF. CDR3 DNA sequence: TGTGCCAGCAGCCTCGGGACAGGGGTAGGTTCACCCCTCCACTTT.

The chain carries TRBV6-5 and TRBJ2-1, with 9 bases aligning to TRBD2. The CDR3 is 15 residues long. The trim removed 5 bases at V and 2 bases at J, leaving 4 bases unmatched. CDR1 is MNHEY and CDR2 is SVGAGI in the germline V gene. CDR3 nucleotides: TGTGCCAGCAGTCGCGCGGGGGGGCCCTACAATGAGCAGTTCTTC. Protein product: CASSRAGGPYNEQFF.

J is TRBJ2-7 and V is TRBV7-6, with TRBD1 matching over 7 bases. The CDR3 is 15 amino acids. From germline, CDR1 is SGHVS and CDR2 FNYEAQ. V dropped 1 base and J dropped 3; count of bases not matched to a gene: 6. CDR3 amino acids: CASSLGQGVIYEQYF. The CDR3 DNA is TGTGCCAGCAGCTTAGGTCAGGGGGTCATCTACGAGCAGTACTTC. Combining the CDR3 with reference TRBV7-6 and TRBJ2-7 gives the whole variable domain GAGVSQSPRYKVTKRGQDVALRCDPISGHVSLYWYRQALGQGPEFLTYFNYEAQQDKSGLPNDRFSAERPEGSISTLTIQRTEQRDSAMYRCASSLGQGVIYEQYFGPGTRLTVT.

The V and J genes are TRBV6-5 and TRBJ2-1; D is possibly TRBD2 (6 bases). V was trimmed by 6 bases and J by 4 bases, leaving 10 bases between them. Germline CDR1 is MNHEY and CDR2 is SVGAGI. CDR3 length: 13 amino acids. In DNA, the CDR3 is TGTGCCAGCAGAGATAGCGGTTACAATGAGCAGTTCTTC. Translated: CASRDSGYNEQFF.

With respect to this clone: This same CDR3 is encoded by further DNA sequences in the sample. V and J are TRBV5-5 and TRBJ2-7; D might be TRBD2 (6 bases). The V gene's germline CDR1 is SGHKS and CDR2 YYEKEE (reference sequence). The V and J ends lost 2 bases and 3 bases respectively, with 9 bases between them. The CDR3 sequence is 13 residues long. The CDR3 reads CASSLGGNYEQYF. The DNA for the CDR3 is TGTGCCAGCAGCTTAGGCGGGAACTACGAGCAGTACTTC.

The CDR3 bases are TGTGCCATCAAGGACAATCCGAACACCGGGGAGCTGTTTTTT. This sequence encodes CAIKDNPNTGELFF. The genes are TRBV10-3 and TRBJ2-2, with D perhaps matching TRBD1 (5 bases). CDR1 and CDR2 from the germline V gene are ENHRY and SYGVKD. The CDR3 contains 14 residues. V was trimmed by 7 bases and J by 0 bases, leaving 9 bases between them.

The chain recombines TRBV6-5 with TRBJ2-5, with D possibly TRBD1 on 5 matching bases. This CDR3 has 15 amino acids. Deletions cut 5 bases from V and 2 bases from J, with 15 bases between. Per germline, CDR1 MNHEY and CDR2 SVGAGI. The CDR3 region is CASSLKGNIQETQYF. CDR3 bases: TGTGCCAGCAGTCTTAAGGGGAATATACAAGAGACCCAGTACTTC.

The gene calls are TRBV11-2 and TRBJ2-7; 9 nucleotides agree with TRBD1. CDR3 length equals 18 residues. V lost 5 bases and J lost 3; bases outside the gene matches: 17. Per germline, CDR1 SGHAT and CDR2 FQNNGV. CDR3 in amino acids: CASSQMVAGQGLLYEQYF. Written as DNA, the CDR3 is TGTGCCAGCAGCCAAATGGTGGCGGGACAGGGATTACTCTACGAGCAGTACTTC.

The chain links TRBV7-2 to TRBJ1-3; D unclear. V was clipped by 4 bases and J by 6 bases, with 4 bases between them. Germline CDR1 reads SGHTA; CDR2 reads FQGNSA. The CDR3 consists of 11 residues. CDR3 in DNA: TGTGCCAGCAGCTCGGTAAACACCATATATTTT. This translates into CASSSVNTIYF.

This clone was seen only once. The chain joins TRBV29-1 to TRBJ2-3; the D is unclear. This CDR3 contains 13 residues. Germline lookup yields CDR1 SQVTM and CDR2 ANQGSEA. Trimming took 3 bases from V and 0 from J, leaving 7 bases between them. As DNA, the CDR3 is TGCAGCGTTGAGGCAGCGAGCACAGATACGCAGTATTTT. Protein product: CSVEAASTDTQYF.

This clone was found once. Other nucleotide sequences in the sample specify the same CDR3. The chain links TRBV6-5 to TRBJ2-7; 8 bases align to TRBD1. CDR3 length equals 14 residues. Germline V gene data show CDR1 as MNHEY and CDR2 as SVGAGI. V was pared by 5 bases and J by 0 bases, with 3 bases of the junction left unmatched. CDR3 amino acids: CASSRTGSSYEQYF. The CDR3 DNA is TGTGCCAGCAGTCGGACAGGGAGCTCCTACGAGCAGTACTTC.

The rearrangement joins TRBV14 to TRBJ1-1, with TRBD1 as a possible D gene (5 bases). Germline loops: CDR1 SGHDN, CDR2 FVKESK. V lost 2 bases and J 4 bases, leaving 8 bases between the germline ends. The CDR3 length is 13 residues. Written as DNA, the CDR3 is TGTGCCAGCAGCCAACGCAGGGCCACTGAAGCTTTCTTT. Protein: CASSQRRATEAFF.

The J gene is TRBJ1-1, the V gene TRBV7-9; 7 bases line up with TRBD1. The CDR3 extends over 15 amino acids. V gave up 7 bases and J gave up 2 bases; unmatched junction bases: 10. Germline CDR1 reads SEHNR; CDR2 reads FQNEAQ (reference sequence). Here the CDR3 reads CASTFRTGLNTEAFF. The CDR3 DNA sequence: TGTGCCAGCACCTTCCGGACAGGCCTAAACACTGAAGCTTTCTTT. The full variable domain, its missing parts supplied by reference TRBV7-9 and TRBJ1-1, is DTGVSQNPRHKITKRGQNVTFRCDPISEHNRLYWYRQTLGQGPEFLTYFQNEAQLEKSRLLSDRFSAERPKGSFSTLEIQRTEQGDSAMYLCASTFRTGLNTEAFFGQGTRLTVV.

This chain links TRBV28 with TRBJ1-2, with 10 bases fitting TRBD1. The CDR3 is 14 residues long. Germline V CDR1 and CDR2: MDHEN, SYDVKM. Trimming removed 6 bases from V and 4 bases from J; junction bases left unmatched: 5. In DNA, the CDR3 is TGTGCCAGCAGACAGACAGGGGGCGGCTATGGCTACACCTTC. Its protein product is CASRQTGGGYGYTF.

This clone was detected a few times. V and J are TRBV18 and TRBJ2-3, with no clear D. CDR1 and CDR2 (germline): KGHSH, LQKENI. Trimming removed 0 bases at V and 5 bases at J, with 6 bases between. This CDR3 is built from 13 residues. Written as DNA, the CDR3 is TGTGCCAGCTCACCACCGCACGGAGATACGCAGTATTTT. Translated, it gives CASSPPHGDTQYF.

This clone was counted between two and nine times. The chain carries TRBV19 and TRBJ1-2, with a possible D match to TRBD1 (6 bases). Per germline, CDR1 LNHDA and CDR2 SQIVND (reference sequence). The CDR3 is made up of 15 amino acids. Trimming removed 7 bases at V and 13 bases at J, with 28 bases between. CDR3 nucleotides: TGTGCCAGTACCCCCTCATGGGGGCAGTATATTCGGTTCACCTTC. Amino acid sequence: CASTPSWGQYIRFTF.